A selection of T cell receptor beta chains follows, all from one sample in a study of blood T cell repertoires in COVID-19. Some clones are missing from TCRdb's copy, which holds only in-frame ones; the method was immunoSEQ multiplex PCR. The sample includes 250,000 to 350,000 clones, approximately 87% of them seen just once. The sequenced material came from peripheral blood. The receptor source for this set is a woman between 45 and 60 years old who had recovered from COVID-19. The CDR3 runs from the conserved cysteine through the conserved F or W. A D gene is named only where the DNA matches it firmly.

length,D,V,J,DNA,CDR3
15,TRBD2,TRBV27,TRBJ2-1,TGTGCCAGCAGTTTAACTAGCGGACTGTACAATGAGCAGTTCTTC,CASSLTSGLYNEQFF
13,NA,TRBV21-1,TRBJ2-2,TGTGCCAGCAGCAAAGTACAGACCGGGGAGCTGTTTTTT,CASSKVQTGELFF
13,NA,TRBV11-2,TRBJ2-5,TGTGCCAGCAGCTTAACGACTCAAGAGACCCAGTACTTC,CASSLTTQETQYF
16,TRBD2,TRBV7-3,TRBJ2-5,TGTGCCAGCAGCTTAACCAAGGGAGGGCCGGGGGAGACCCAGTACTTC,CASSLTKGGPGETQYF
15,NA,TRBV5-4,TRBJ1-1,TGTGCCAGCAGCTTGGCCAACAGCCGGATGATAGAAGCTTTCTTT,CASSLANSRMIEAFF
14,TRBD1,TRBV9,TRBJ2-7,TGTGCCAGCAGCATCGGGACAGAAGGGGCCGAGCAGTACTTC,CASSIGTEGAEQYF
13,NA,TRBV25-1,TRBJ1-1,TGTGCCACTACCAATAGGGGGAACACTGAAGCTTTCTTT,CATTNRGNTEAFF
14,TRBD1,TRBV27,TRBJ2-7,TGTGCCAGCAGTTCCCGGGACAGGGGCTACGAGCAGTACTTC,CASSSRDRGYEQYF
15,TRBD2,TRBV19,TRBJ2-2,TGTGCCAGTAGAACGAGCGGGAGGAACACCGGGGAGCTGTTTTTT,CASRTSGRNTGELFF
16,TRBD1,TRBV7-9,TRBJ2-2,TGTGCCAGCAGCTCGGGACAGGGTAGAAGCACCGGGGAGCTGTTTTTT,CASSSGQGRSTGELFF
15,TRBD1,TRBV11-2,TRBJ2-5,TGTGCCAGCAGCCCTAGACAGGGGTCTAGGGAGACCCAGTACTTC,CASSPRQGSRETQYF
15,NA,TRBV14,TRBJ2-6,TGTGCCAGCAGCCCGGAGTTTCCTGGGGCCAACGTCCTGACTTTC,CASSPEFPGANVLTF
15,TRBD1,TRBV18,TRBJ1-2,TGTGCCAGCTCACCACTCGGGACAGGGGGCGCGGGCTACACCTTC,CASSPLGTGGAGYTF
13,NA,TRBV6-1,TRBJ1-5,TGTGCCAGCAGTGAAGGTAGTTGGCAGCCCCAGCATTTT,CASSEGSWQPQHF
20,TRBD1,TRBV5-5,TRBJ2-3,TGTGCCAGCAGCTTGGCTCCGACCGGGACAGTCCACCGCGAGGTCGATACGCAGTATTTT,CASSLAPTGTVHREVDTQYF
16,TRBD2,TRBV2,TRBJ2-3,TGTGCCAGCAGTTTAACTAGCGGGAGGAGCACAGATACGCAGTATTTT,CASSLTSGRSTDTQYF
16,TRBD1,TRBV7-9,TRBJ2-7,TGTGCCAGCAGCTTAGGAGGGACAGGGAAAAAGAACGAGCAGTACTTC,CASSLGGTGKKNEQYF
15,NA,TRBV19,TRBJ1-3,TGTGCCAGTAGTACTTACAGGAGCTCTGGAAACACCATATATTTT,CASSTYRSSGNTIYF
15,NA,TRBV21-1,TRBJ2-7,TGTGCCAGCAGCAAAGGACGACGGAGCTCCTACGAGCAGTACTTC,CASSKGRRSSYEQYF
13,NA,TRBV28,TRBJ2-3,TGTGCCAGCAGTTCGGGGGACACAGATACGCAGTATTTT,CASSSGDTDTQYF
16,TRBD1,TRBV7-9,TRBJ2-2,TGTGCCAGCACCCCCCCGGCAGGGGGTAGTACCGGGGAGCTGTTTTTT,CASTPPAGGSTGELFF
13,NA,TRBV11-2,TRBJ2-1,TGTGCCAGCAGTCCTCCTCGGGGTAATGAGCAGTTCTTC,CASSPPRGNEQFF
13,NA,TRBV5-4,TRBJ2-7,TGTGCCAGCAGCCCCGTCGGGGGGCACGAGCAGTACTTC,CASSPVGGHEQYF
14,TRBD1,TRBV28,TRBJ2-1,TGTGCCAGCAGTCCCGGGACAGGGGTGTACGAGCAGTTCTTC,CASSPGTGVYEQFF
15,NA,TRBV5-1,TRBJ2-3,TGCGCCAGCAGCCTACTAGTGGAGGGCACAGATACGCAGTATTTT,CASSLLVEGTDTQYF
17,NA,TRBV7-2,TRBJ2-6,TGTGCCAGCAGCTTAGTAGCGACGTCCTCTGGGGCCAACGTCCTGACTTTC,CASSLVATSSGANVLTF
15,TRBD2,TRBV7-2,TRBJ2-5,TGTGCCAGCAGCGTACCGCGGGGGAACCAAGAGACCCAGTACTTC,CASSVPRGNQETQYF